The 27 T cell receptor beta chains below come from one sample, sequenced in a study of beta chain features in type 1 diabetes. What was sequenced were expressed TCRB transcripts, since all of the isolated RNA had been reverse transcribed. Sequencing used immunoSEQ multiplex PCR; TCRdb keeps in-frame clones, though not all of them. Among about 330,000 clones listed, approximately 9.9% were seen once. Sequencing used naive CD4+ T cells from blood. The receptor source for this set is a woman aged 25 to 39 in good health.

V usage is TRBV5-4 and J usage is TRBJ2-5; 10 bases line up with TRBD1. The CDR3 loop spans 15 amino acids. Trimming cost V 6 bases and J 5 bases; bases outside gene matches: 10. Germline-derived CDR1 and CDR2 are SGHNT and YYREEE (reference sequence). The CDR3: CASTRTGGLKETQYF. CDR3 in DNA: TGTGCCAGCACTCGGACAGGGGGTCTAAAGGAGACCCAGTACTTC.

This clone was seen a few times. The J gene is TRBJ2-2, the V gene TRBV30, with 12 bases lining up with TRBD2. The CDR3 covers 14 residues. The germline V gene has CDR1 GTSNPN and CDR2 SVGIG (reference sequence). V lost 4 bases and J lost 7; bases outside the gene matches: 4. CDR3 DNA: TGTGCCTGGACAACTAGCGGGGGGAGCGGGGAGCTGTTTTTT. Its translation is CAWTTSGGSGELFF.

The chain uses TRBV30 and TRBJ2-5, with 9 nucleotides matching TRBD1. Germline-derived CDR1 and CDR2 are GTSNPN and SVGIG (reference sequence). The trim removed 2 bases at V and 3 bases at J, leaving 4 bases unmatched. This CDR3 comprises 14 residues. The CDR3 region has the DNA TGTGCCTGGAGTCCAGGACAGGGGAAAGAGACCCAGTACTTC. Translation: CAWSPGQGKETQYF.

There are a few counts of this clone. The chain links TRBV7-9 to TRBJ2-5, with D perhaps matching TRBD2 (6 bases). The CDR3 is 14 amino acids. Germline values: CDR1 SEHNR, CDR2 FQNEAQ (reference sequence). V lost 2 bases to trimming and J lost 4 bases, with 11 bases between them. The CDR3 region is CASSLYAGRETQYF. The CDR3 DNA is TGTGCCAGCAGCTTATACGCGGGACGAGAGACCCAGTACTTC. The full variable domain, completed using reference TRBV7-9 and TRBJ2-5, is DTGVSQNPRHKITKRGQNVTFRCDPISEHNRLYWYRQTLGQGPEFLTYFQNEAQLEKSRLLSDRFSAERPKGSFSTLEIQRTEQGDSAMYLCASSLYAGRETQYFGPGTRLLVL.

The chain recombines TRBV18 with TRBJ2-7, with 7 nucleotides matching TRBD1. The CDR3 has 13 residues. Trimming removed 8 bases from V and 0 bases from J; junction bases left unmatched: 4. Germline CDR1 is KGHSH and CDR2 is LQKENI. The CDR3 sequence is CASVRQGSYEQYF. As DNA, the CDR3 is TGTGCCAGCGTACGACAGGGCTCCTACGAGCAGTACTTC.

CDR3 sequence: CASSKKGQYAEAFF. The CDR3 nucleotides read TGTGCCAGTAGTAAAAAGGGACAGTACGCTGAAGCTTTCTTT. The gene calls are TRBV19 and TRBJ1-1, with TRBD1 matching over 7 bases. The J segment lost 6 bases and the V segment lost 4 bases, leaving 8 bases of the junction unmatched. Germline CDR1 is LNHDA and CDR2 is SQIVND (reference sequence). The CDR3 runs to 14 residues.

This clone came up a few times. This sequence joins TRBV28 and TRBJ2-7; 9 bases agree with TRBD2. Per the germline V gene, CDR1 is MDHEN and CDR2 is SYDVKM. The CDR3 length is 14 residues. The junction had 3 bases not matched to a gene; V was cut back by 2 bases and J by 4 bases. CDR3 sequence: CASSLLLAGYEQYF. For the CDR3, the DNA is TGTGCCAGCAGTTTACTTCTAGCGGGGTACGAGCAGTACTTC.

The chain carries TRBV9 and TRBJ2-3; 13 bases fit TRBD2. Per the germline V gene, CDR1 is SGDLS and CDR2 is YYNGEE. This CDR3 contains 19 residues. V shed 1 base and J 5 bases; nucleotides not matched to a gene: 13. The CDR3 spells CASSVTLAGGTGIGDTQYF. CDR3 in DNA: TGTGCCAGCAGCGTAACACTAGCGGGAGGGACGGGAATAGGAGATACGCAGTATTTT.

The chain uses TRBV28 and TRBJ2-1; 11 nucleotides match TRBD2. Looked up from germline, CDR1 is MDHEN and CDR2 is SYDVKM. Trimming cost V 7 bases and J 4 bases; bases outside gene matches: 9. This CDR3 has 16 amino acids. CDR3 loop: CASIQRRLAGYNEQFF. Here the CDR3 DNA reads TGTGCCAGCATCCAGCGGAGACTAGCGGGATACAATGAGCAGTTCTTC.

This chain uses TRBV9 with TRBJ2-3; 7 bases line up with TRBD2. CDR1 is SGDLS, CDR2 YYNGEE, per germline. The CDR3 loop spans 15 amino acids. Trimming removed 0 bases from V and 4 bases from J; junction bases left unmatched: 5. The CDR3 reads CASSVGAGIADTQYF. The CDR3, as DNA: TGTGCCAGCAGCGTAGGAGCGGGAATCGCAGATACGCAGTATTTT. The variable domain in full, completed from reference TRBV9 and TRBJ2-3, reads DSGVTQTPKHLITATGQRVTLRCSPRSGDLSVYWYQQSLDQGLQFLIQYYNGEERAKGNILERFSAQQFPDLHSELNLSSLELGDSALYFCASSVGAGIADTQYFGPGTRLTVL.

V and J are TRBV6-7 and TRBJ1-5; TRBD1 agrees at 10 bases. TRBV6-7 is reported as an ORF; its role is uncertain. Trimming cost V 4 bases and J 5 bases; bases outside gene matches: 5. The CDR3 spans 15 residues. The CDR3 reads CASSSTDRGYQPQHF. The CDR3 coding sequence is TGTGCCAGCAGTTCCACGGACAGGGGGTATCAGCCCCAGCATTTT.

The rearrangement uses TRBV5-1 and TRBJ2-7, with 8 bases matching TRBD1. V trimming: 2 bases; J trimming: 1 base; junction bases outside the gene matches: 2. Germline-derived CDR1 and CDR2 are SGHRS and YFSETQ. CDR3 length: 14 amino acids. The CDR3 DNA reads TGCGCCAGCAGCTTAGGGGACAGGTCCTACGAGCAGTACTTC. It is translated as CASSLGDRSYEQYF.

This chain uses TRBV5-1 with TRBJ2-1; TRBD2 aligns across 8 bases. The CDR3 loop spans 16 amino acids. The germline V gene has CDR1 SGHRS and CDR2 YFSETQ. V lost 0 bases and J lost 8; bases outside the gene matches: 10. The CDR3 loop reads CASSLAGAGASHEQFF. The CDR3 nucleotides read TGCGCCAGCAGCTTGGCCGGAGCGGGAGCGAGTCATGAGCAGTTCTTC.

This clone was seen a few times. This CDR3 is CASSLTGGRYNEQFF. CDR3 in DNA: TGTGCCAGCAGCTTGACAGGGGGTCGTTACAATGAGCAGTTCTTC. This chain links TRBV7-2 with TRBJ2-1, with 9 bases identical to TRBD1. The CDR3 runs to 15 residues. After removal of 3 bases from V and 4 bases from J, the junction contained 4 bases not matched to a gene. Germline loops: CDR1 SGHTA, CDR2 FQGNSA.

A few counts support this clone. V is TRBV29-1 and J is TRBJ2-7; 8 bases are shared with TRBD1. The V segment lost 5 bases and the J segment 3 bases; nucleotides outside the gene matches: 3. Germline CDR1 reads SQVTM; CDR2 reads ANQGSEA. This CDR3 is 12 amino acids long. CDR3 sequence (DNA): TGCAGCGTTACTACAGGGGGCTACGAGCAGTACTTC. Protein: CSVTTGGYEQYF.

The chain employs TRBV4-2 and TRBJ1-3; 7 bases map to TRBD1. V trimming: 2 bases; J trimming: 0 bases; junction bases outside the gene matches: 4. The germline V gene has CDR1 LGHNA and CDR2 YNFKEQ. The CDR3 has 16 residues. Here the CDR3 reads CASSQRDSHSGNTIYF. The CDR3 nucleotides are TGTGCCAGCAGCCAACGGGACAGCCACTCTGGAAACACCATATATTTT.

The sample holds a few counts of this clone. The chain recombines TRBV14 with TRBJ2-3, with D maybe TRBD2 (5 bases). Trimming left V 2 bases short and J 2 bases short, with 11 bases between. Looked up from germline, CDR1 is SGHDN and CDR2 is FVKESK. CDR3 length: 15 residues. DNA of the CDR3: TGTGCCAGCAGCCAAAGGCTAGCAGCCACAGATACGCAGTATTTT. Protein sequence: CASSQRLAATDTQYF.

The chain couples TRBV25-1 to TRBJ2-5; TRBD2 matches 8 bases. V lost 3 bases, J lost 4 bases, and 13 bases stayed unmatched. The CDR3 has 17 residues. The germline V gene encodes CDR1 MGHDK and CDR2 SYGVNS. Here the CDR3 reads CASSDDPGGGPGETQYF. As DNA, the CDR3 is TGTGCCAGCAGTGACGACCCCGGCGGGGGGCCTGGAGAGACCCAGTACTTC.

CDR3 residues: CASSLQDSLLETQYF. CDR3 DNA sequence: TGTGCCAGCAGCCTCCAGGACAGTCTCCTAGAGACCCAGTACTTC. V gene TRBV9 combines with J gene TRBJ2-5, with D perhaps matching TRBD1 (6 bases). The CDR3 sequence is 15 residues long. Trimming removed 4 bases at V and 4 bases at J, with 17 bases between. Germline values: CDR1 SGDLS, CDR2 YYNGEE.

V gene TRBV5-1 combines with J gene TRBJ2-5, with D possibly TRBD2 on 5 matching bases. V lost 3 bases, J lost 4 bases, and 16 bases lay in between. In germline, CDR1 is SGHRS, CDR2 YFSETQ. This CDR3 has 15 residues. CDR3: CASSWTTRGGETQYF. The CDR3 DNA reads as TGCGCCAGCAGCTGGACGACGAGAGGAGGAGAGACCCAGTACTTC.

This clone was picked up one time. This chain joins TRBV28 and TRBJ2-5, with unresolved D. This CDR3 spans 14 amino acids. With 1 base removed from V and 5 bases from J, the gap between germline ends came to 11 bases. CDR1 is MDHEN and CDR2 is SYDVKM in the germline V gene. The CDR3 region is CASSLSGGFETQYF. The CDR3 DNA reads as TGTGCCAGCAGTTTATCAGGTGGTTTTGAGACCCAGTACTTC.

This clone was counted between two and nine times. This chain uses TRBV6-5 with TRBJ2-5, with D uncertain. With 5 bases removed from V and 0 bases from J, the gap between germline ends came to 7 bases. Per germline, CDR1 MNHEY and CDR2 SVGAGI. CDR3 size: 13 residues. CDR3 nucleotide sequence: TGTGCCAGCAGTCTGGCGGACCAAGAGACCCAGTACTTC. Protein product: CASSLADQETQYF.

This clone was seen more than once but under ten times. The chain joins TRBV7-9 to TRBJ2-7, with TRBD2 as a possible D gene (5 bases). Germline CDR1 is SEHNR and CDR2 is FQNEAQ (reference sequence). This CDR3 has 18 amino acids. Trimming stripped 4 bases from V and 0 bases from J, with 22 bases between. The CDR3 loop reads CASSYHRGERANSYEQYF. CDR3 sequence (DNA): TGTGCCAGCAGCTACCACCGTGGGGAGCGCGCTAACTCCTACGAGCAGTACTTC.

This chain uses TRBV28 with TRBJ2-3, with 11 positions matching TRBD2. The CDR3 has 16 amino acids. The V segment lost 1 base and the J segment 2 bases; nucleotides outside the gene matches: 2. Germline V gives CDR1 MDHEN, CDR2 SYDVKM. The CDR3 protein is CASSLLAGGYTDTQYF. As DNA, the CDR3 is TGTGCCAGCAGTTTATTAGCGGGAGGGTACACAGATACGCAGTATTTT.

The chain employs TRBV5-1 and TRBJ2-1; 7 bases fit TRBD1. V shed 4 bases and J 3 bases; nucleotides not matched to a gene: 4. The CDR3 loop spans 14 amino acids. CDR1 and CDR2 from the germline V gene are SGHRS and YFSETQ. The CDR3 nucleotides read TGCGCCAGCAGCCTAGGACAGGTCTACAATGAGCAGTTCTTC. It codes for CASSLGQVYNEQFF.

V is TRBV7-9 and J is TRBJ2-3, with D possibly matching TRBD1 (6 bases). The CDR3 runs to 15 residues. CDR1 and CDR2 from the germline V gene are SEHNR and FQNEAQ (reference sequence). Trimming shortened V by 6 bases and J by 0 bases, and 13 bases separated the two germline ends. The CDR3 DNA is TGTGCCAGCAGATGGGGGCTCATGAGCACAGATACGCAGTATTTT. This sequence encodes CASRWGLMSTDTQYF.

This clone was picked up a small number of times. V is TRBV7-2 and J is TRBJ2-1, with TRBD2 identical over 9 bases. The junction had 4 bases not matched to a gene; V was cut back by 5 bases and J by 5 bases. CDR3 length equals 14 residues. CDR1 is SGHTA, CDR2 FQGNSA, per germline. CDR3 bases: TGTGCCAGCAGCCCTAGCGGGACCAACAATGAGCAGTTCTTC. This gives the protein CASSPSGTNNEQFF.